The rows below give T cell receptor beta chains drawn from one sample of a study of T cell responses to AZD1222 COVID-19 vaccine. Produced via immunoSEQ multiplex PCR; TCRdb's table is partial and in-frame only. The data hold under 150,000 clones, with around nine tenths observed a single time. The sample was peripheral blood, taken on day 0 of MenACWY control vaccination. These receptors all come from an adult in good health. CDR3s include the opening cysteine and the closing phenylalanine or tryptophan. Fields, in order: clone size, D gene, J gene, V gene, CDR3 protein, CDR3 DNA. D genes are given only for firm matches. The listing skips clone size in some rows; elsewhere it reads once, few, many or a size class.

clone_size: few
d_call: .
j_call: TRBJ1-1
v_call: TRBV7-9
cdr3_aa: CASSSERSTAEAFF
cdr3_nt: TGTGCCAGCAGCTCAGAAAGATCAACAGCTGAAGCTTTCTTT

clone_size: .
d_call: TRBD2
j_call: TRBJ2-7
v_call: TRBV4-1
cdr3_aa: CASSQAVFGDYNPYEQYF
cdr3_nt: TGCGCCAGCAGCCAAGCCGTATTTGGGGACTACAACCCCTACGAGCAGTACTTC

clone_size: .
d_call: TRBD1
j_call: TRBJ1-1
v_call: TRBV10-1
cdr3_aa: CASSQGANTEAFF
cdr3_nt: TGCGCCAGCAGTCAGGGGGCGAACACTGAAGCTTTCTTT

clone_size: .
d_call: TRBD1
j_call: TRBJ1-6
v_call: TRBV3-1/TRBV3-2
cdr3_aa: CASSQGAGGDSPLHF
cdr3_nt: TGTGCCAGCAGCCAAGGGGCAGGGGGCGATTCACCCCTCCACTTT

clone_size: .
d_call: TRBD1
j_call: TRBJ1-2
v_call: TRBV6-1
cdr3_aa: CASSVYPGTGANYGYTF
cdr3_nt: TGTGCCAGCAGTGTTTACCCGGGGACAGGAGCTAACTATGGCTACACCTTC

clone_size: once
d_call: TRBD2
j_call: TRBJ2-7
v_call: TRBV5-4
cdr3_aa: CASSLGGGSRDEQYF
cdr3_nt: TGTGCCAGCAGCTTGGGGGGGGGATCAAGGGACGAGCAGTACTTC

clone_size: .
d_call: TRBD1
j_call: TRBJ2-5
v_call: TRBV7-3
cdr3_aa: CASSSPDRGVETQYF
cdr3_nt: TGTGCCAGCAGCTCACCAGACAGGGGAGTAGAGACCCAGTACTTC

clone_size: once
d_call: .
j_call: TRBJ2-3
v_call: TRBV6-4
cdr3_aa: CASSVKVTDTQYF
cdr3_nt: TGTGCCAGCAGTGTTAAAGTCACAGATACGCAGTATTTT

clone_size: .
d_call: .
j_call: TRBJ2-1
v_call: TRBV4-1
cdr3_aa: CASSLLVRRYYNEQFF
cdr3_nt: TGCGCCAGCAGCCTTCTTGTCCGACGCTATTACAATGAGCAGTTCTTC

clone_size: .
d_call: .
j_call: TRBJ2-7
v_call: TRBV19
cdr3_aa: CASSTLLGDTTSF
cdr3_nt: TGTGCCAGTAGTACTCTCTTAGGAGACACCACGTCCTTC

clone_size: .
d_call: TRBD1
j_call: TRBJ2-2
v_call: TRBV9
cdr3_aa: CASSVATGVRTGELFF
cdr3_nt: TGTGCCAGCAGCGTAGCAACAGGGGTTAGGACCGGGGAGCTGTTTTTT

clone_size: .
d_call: .
j_call: TRBJ2-2
v_call: TRBV27
cdr3_aa: CASSREPGAGELFF
cdr3_nt: TGTGCCAGCAGTAGAGAACCAGGGGCCGGGGAGCTGTTTTTT

clone_size: .
d_call: .
j_call: TRBJ2-7
v_call: TRBV5-1
cdr3_aa: CASNQGEGYEQYF
cdr3_nt: TGCGCCAGCAATCAGGGTGAGGGCTACGAGCAGTACTTC

clone_size: .
d_call: .
j_call: TRBJ1-1
v_call: TRBV11-3
cdr3_aa: CASSSGGRTEAFF
cdr3_nt: TGTGCCAGCAGCTCCGGCGGACGCACTGAAGCTTTCTTT

clone_size: .
d_call: TRBD1
j_call: TRBJ2-5
v_call: TRBV10-3
cdr3_aa: CAISEDRGSETQYF
cdr3_nt: TGTGCCATCAGTGAGGACAGGGGATCTGAGACCCAGTACTTC

clone_size: once
d_call: .
j_call: TRBJ2-5
v_call: TRBV12-3/TRBV12-4
cdr3_aa: CASSLGRKTQYF
cdr3_nt: TGTGCCAGCAGTTTAGGACGGAAGACCCAGTACTTC

clone_size: .
d_call: TRBD1
j_call: TRBJ1-2
v_call: TRBV5-1
cdr3_aa: CASSLEGTGATNYGYTF
cdr3_nt: TGCGCCAGCAGCTTGGAGGGGACAGGGGCGACGAACTATGGCTACACCTTC

clone_size: .
d_call: .
j_call: TRBJ2-3
v_call: TRBV28
cdr3_aa: CASSLRTGIPDTQYF
cdr3_nt: TGTGCCAGCAGTTTGCGAACAGGGATTCCAGATACGCAGTATTTT

clone_size: .
d_call: .
j_call: TRBJ1-1
v_call: TRBV7-8
cdr3_aa: CASSSHLNTEAFF
cdr3_nt: TGTGCCAGCAGCTCCCATCTGAACACTGAAGCTTTCTTT

clone_size: .
d_call: .
j_call: TRBJ1-2
v_call: TRBV5-1
cdr3_aa: CASSRGQGTGYTF
cdr3_nt: TGCGCCAGCAGCCGGGGGCAGGGTACTGGCTACACCTTC

clone_size: .
d_call: TRBD1
j_call: TRBJ2-7
v_call: TRBV6-1
cdr3_aa: CASSEAGTGGYEQYF
cdr3_nt: TGTGCCAGCAGTGAGGCCGGGACAGGGGGCTACGAGCAGTACTTC

clone_size: .
d_call: TRBD1
j_call: TRBJ1-2
v_call: TRBV15
cdr3_aa: CATSRAGQGAGYGYTF
cdr3_nt: TGTGCCACCAGCAGGGCCGGACAGGGGGCGGGGTATGGCTACACCTTC

clone_size: .
d_call: TRBD2
j_call: TRBJ2-3
v_call: TRBV9
cdr3_aa: CASSVEAGTTDTQYF
cdr3_nt: TGTGCCAGCAGCGTAGAAGCGGGGACGACAGATACGCAGTATTTT

clone_size: .
d_call: .
j_call: TRBJ2-7
v_call: TRBV3-1/TRBV3-2
cdr3_aa: CASSQDPSQSSYEQYF
cdr3_nt: TGTGCCAGCAGCCAAGATCCCTCTCAAAGCTCCTACGAGCAGTACTTC

clone_size: .
d_call: .
j_call: TRBJ2-3
v_call: TRBV7-2
cdr3_aa: CASSPNGQINTDTQYF
cdr3_nt: TGTGCCAGCAGCCCCAACGGACAGATAAACACAGATACGCAGTATTTT

clone_size: .
d_call: TRBD2
j_call: TRBJ2-7
v_call: TRBV5-1
cdr3_aa: CASSHGLAGGNGGEQYF
cdr3_nt: TGCGCCAGCAGCCACGGACTAGCGGGAGGTAATGGGGGAGAGCAGTACTTC

clone_size: once
d_call: TRBD2
j_call: TRBJ2-3
v_call: TRBV9
cdr3_aa: CASSVGGSADTQYF
cdr3_nt: TGTGCCAGCAGCGTAGGCGGGAGTGCAGATACGCAGTATTTT

clone_size: .
d_call: .
j_call: TRBJ2-2
v_call: TRBV19
cdr3_aa: CASSGFTLANTGELFF
cdr3_nt: TGTGCCAGTAGTGGTTTCACGCTAGCGAACACCGGGGAGCTGTTTTTT

clone_size: .
d_call: .
j_call: TRBJ1-2
v_call: TRBV5-8
cdr3_aa: CASSLIPASNYGYTF
cdr3_nt: TGTGCCAGCAGCTTGATCCCAGCTTCTAACTATGGCTACACCTTC

clone_size: .
d_call: .
j_call: TRBJ2-6
v_call: TRBV19
cdr3_aa: CATQRQVFRGANVLTF
cdr3_nt: TGTGCCACCCAACGACAGGTCTTTCGTGGGGCCAACGTCCTGACTTTC

clone_size: .
d_call: .
j_call: TRBJ2-5
v_call: TRBV3-1/TRBV3-2
cdr3_aa: CASSQGGAGAQETQYF
cdr3_nt: TGTGCCAGCAGCCAAGGGGGGGCGGGGGCACAAGAGACCCAGTACTTC

clone_size: .
d_call: TRBD1
j_call: TRBJ1-5
v_call: TRBV18
cdr3_aa: CASSPGTGTRQPQHF
cdr3_nt: TGTGCCAGCTCACCAGGGACAGGGACGCGCCAGCCCCAGCATTTT

clone_size: .
d_call: TRBD2
j_call: TRBJ2-1
v_call: TRBV4-1
cdr3_aa: CASSYWTSGWDEQFF
cdr3_nt: TGCGCCAGCAGCTATTGGACTAGCGGCTGGGATGAGCAGTTCTTC

clone_size: .
d_call: .
j_call: TRBJ2-1
v_call: TRBV4-1
cdr3_aa: CASSQGQLTYNEQFF
cdr3_nt: TGCGCCAGCAGCCAAGGACAACTCACCTACAATGAGCAGTTCTTC

clone_size: .
d_call: .
j_call: TRBJ1-3
v_call: TRBV4-1
cdr3_aa: CASSGNTIYF
cdr3_nt: TGCGCCAGCAGTGGAAACACCATATATTTT

clone_size: .
d_call: TRBD2
j_call: TRBJ2-5
v_call: TRBV11-2
cdr3_aa: CASSPRKTSGGQETQYF
cdr3_nt: TGTGCCAGCAGCCCCAGGAAGACTAGCGGGGGTCAAGAGACCCAGTACTTC

clone_size: once
d_call: TRBD2
j_call: TRBJ2-2
v_call: TRBV4-1
cdr3_aa: CASSQEGLAGITGELFF
cdr3_nt: TGCGCCAGCAGCCAAGAAGGACTAGCGGGGATCACCGGGGAGCTGTTTTTT

clone_size: .
d_call: TRBD1
j_call: TRBJ1-5
v_call: TRBV12-5
cdr3_aa: CASGIGQDPGPQHF
cdr3_nt: TGTGCTAGTGGTATTGGACAGGACCCCGGGCCCCAGCATTTT

clone_size: once
d_call: TRBD1
j_call: TRBJ2-7
v_call: TRBV7-9
cdr3_aa: CASRSRTGSHEQYF
cdr3_nt: TGTGCCAGCAGGTCGAGGACAGGGTCCCACGAGCAGTACTTC

clone_size: .
d_call: .
j_call: TRBJ1-6
v_call: TRBV10-3
cdr3_aa: CAISDDSPGQGSPLHF
cdr3_nt: TGTGCCATCAGTGACGACAGTCCGGGGCAAGGCTCACCCCTCCACTTT

clone_size: few
d_call: .
j_call: TRBJ1-1
v_call: TRBV19
cdr3_aa: CASSVTVNTEAFF
cdr3_nt: TGTGCCAGTAGTGTAACAGTGAACACTGAAGCTTTCTTT

clone_size: .
d_call: .
j_call: TRBJ1-1
v_call: TRBV28
cdr3_aa: CASSWGGTEAFF
cdr3_nt: TGTGCCAGCAGTTGGGGTGGCACTGAAGCTTTCTTT

clone_size: .
d_call: .
j_call: TRBJ2-7
v_call: TRBV7-2
cdr3_aa: CASSLSLAHEQYF
cdr3_nt: TGTGCCAGCAGCTTAAGTCTAGCCCACGAGCAGTACTTC

clone_size: .
d_call: TRBD2
j_call: TRBJ2-5
v_call: TRBV5-1
cdr3_aa: CASSPSLAGGSGETQYF
cdr3_nt: TGCGCCAGCTCCCCCTCGCTAGCGGGAGGATCTGGAGAGACCCAGTACTTC

clone_size: .
d_call: .
j_call: TRBJ1-2
v_call: TRBV5-6
cdr3_aa: CASSGGANGYTF
cdr3_nt: TGTGCCAGCAGCGGGGGGGCGAATGGCTACACCTTC

clone_size: .
d_call: TRBD2
j_call: TRBJ2-2
v_call: TRBV27
cdr3_aa: CASSSRGGVNTGELFF
cdr3_nt: TGTGCCAGCAGTTCCCGGGGAGGGGTGAACACCGGGGAGCTGTTTTTT

clone_size: .
d_call: .
j_call: TRBJ2-6
v_call: TRBV7-6
cdr3_aa: CASSLFLSGANVLTF
cdr3_nt: TGTGCCAGCAGCTTATTCCTCTCTGGGGCCAACGTCCTGACTTTC

clone_size: .
d_call: .
j_call: TRBJ2-2
v_call: TRBV7-3
cdr3_aa: CASRTGSNTGELFF
cdr3_nt: TGTGCCAGCAGGACCGGAAGCAACACCGGGGAGCTGTTTTTT

clone_size: .
d_call: .
j_call: TRBJ2-1
v_call: TRBV29-1
cdr3_aa: CRTGTANEQFF
cdr3_nt: TGCAGGACTGGGACGGCCAATGAGCAGTTCTTC

clone_size: .
d_call: .
j_call: TRBJ2-3
v_call: TRBV9
cdr3_aa: CASSVDPAADTQYF
cdr3_nt: TGTGCCAGCAGCGTAGATCCCGCCGCCGATACGCAGTATTTT

clone_size: .
d_call: .
j_call: TRBJ2-4
v_call: TRBV2
cdr3_aa: CASSDPLAKNIQYF
cdr3_nt: TGTGCCAGCAGTGATCCACTAGCCAAAAACATTCAGTACTTC

clone_size: .
d_call: TRBD2
j_call: TRBJ2-1
v_call: TRBV7-8
cdr3_aa: CASSLARVAGARRNEQFF
cdr3_nt: TGTGCCAGCAGCTTAGCGCGGGTAGCGGGTGCCAGGCGTAATGAGCAGTTCTTC

clone_size: .
d_call: .
j_call: TRBJ1-1
v_call: TRBV6-5
cdr3_aa: CASRSVSAEAFF
cdr3_nt: TGTGCCAGCAGGTCAGTTTCCGCTGAAGCTTTCTTT

clone_size: .
d_call: TRBD1
j_call: TRBJ2-7
v_call: TRBV18
cdr3_aa: CASSPNRGSYEQYF
cdr3_nt: TGTGCCAGCTCACCAAACAGGGGGTCCTACGAGCAGTACTTC